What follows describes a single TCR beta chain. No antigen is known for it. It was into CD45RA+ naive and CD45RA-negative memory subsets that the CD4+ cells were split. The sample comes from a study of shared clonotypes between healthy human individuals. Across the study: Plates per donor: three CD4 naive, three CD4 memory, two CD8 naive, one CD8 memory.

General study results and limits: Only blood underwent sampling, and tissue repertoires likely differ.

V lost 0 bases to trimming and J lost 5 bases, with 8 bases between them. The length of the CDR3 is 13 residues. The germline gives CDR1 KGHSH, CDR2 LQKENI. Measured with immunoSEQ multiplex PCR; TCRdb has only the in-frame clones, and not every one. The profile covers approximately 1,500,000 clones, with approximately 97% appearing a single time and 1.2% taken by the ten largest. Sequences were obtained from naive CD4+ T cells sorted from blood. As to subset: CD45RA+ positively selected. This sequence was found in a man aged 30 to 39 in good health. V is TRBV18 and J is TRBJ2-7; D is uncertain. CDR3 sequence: CASSPPVSDEQYF. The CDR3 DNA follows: TGTGCCAGCTCACCACCGGTAAGCGACGAGCAGTACTTC.